This T cell receptor (beta chain) was sequenced for a study of CD8 T cells in ankylosing spondylitis. Findings and limits, study-wide: In the blood and synovial fluid of reactive arthritis, some motif variants had been previously reported. It was reported that disease-linked clones were significantly enriched in matched ankylosing spondylitis synovial fluid. With a CD8+ phenotype, disease-linked clones were relatively rare in peripheral blood.

Turning to this clonotype: Its antigen is not identified.

Quantitative barcoded 5'-RACE was used to prepare TCR beta libraries. Each CDR3 protein gets one entry after TCRdb re-called the 5' RACE reads with MiXCR. The sample yields some 46,000 distinct CDR3 sequences, about 10% seen once. The trim removed 5 bases at V and 2 bases at J, leaving 8 bases unmatched. In germline, CDR1 is SGHTA, CDR2 FQGNSA. CDR3 length equals 17 residues. Sequenced material: blood, either unsorted or a sorted T cell fraction (not recorded which). The TCR comes from a male donor with ankylosing spondylitis or in good health (not recorded which). This chain links TRBV7-2 with TRBJ2-5; 13 nucleotides match TRBD2. The CDR3 coding sequence is TGTGCCAGCAGCGTCGGGACTAGCGGGGTCCTACAAGAGACCCAGTACTTC. Residues: CASSVGTSGVLQETQYF.